This T cell receptor beta chain was captured in a study of CD8+ T cells in alopecia areata. At the level of the study: Among treated patients, oral tofacitinib was administered at 5 to 10 mg twice daily.

CDR1 SGHTA and CDR2 FQGNSA come from the germline V gene. The CDR3 is 14 residues long. With 1 base removed from V and 0 bases from J, the gap between germline ends came to 7 bases. Collection of lesional scalp punch biopsies and peripheral blood was performed in alopecia areata patients. Reverse transcription of extracted RNA yielded cDNA, which provided the sequencing template. Measured with immunoSEQ multiplex PCR; TCRdb has only the in-frame clones, and not every one. Among about 97,000 clones listed, 41% were seen once. The origin of this receptor is a human donor with alopecia areata. The chain is built from TRBV7-2 and TRBJ2-7; D possibly matches TRBD1 or TRBD2 (5 bases each). The material sequenced was CD4+ T cells sorted from blood. The CDR3 DNA sequence: TGTGCCAGCAGCTTAGACGGGGCCTCCTACGAGCAGTACTTC. It is translated as CASSLDGASYEQYF.